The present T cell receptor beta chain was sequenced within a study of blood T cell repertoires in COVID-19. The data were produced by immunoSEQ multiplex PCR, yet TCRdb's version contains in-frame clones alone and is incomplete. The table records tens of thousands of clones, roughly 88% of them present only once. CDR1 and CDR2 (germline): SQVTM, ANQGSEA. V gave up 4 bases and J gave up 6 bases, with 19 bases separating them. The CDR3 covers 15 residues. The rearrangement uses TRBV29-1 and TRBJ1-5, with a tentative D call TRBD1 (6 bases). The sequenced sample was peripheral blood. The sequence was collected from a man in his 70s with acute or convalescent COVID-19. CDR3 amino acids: CSVGGGRGLSQPQHF. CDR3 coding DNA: TGCAGCGTTGGGGGGGGTCGGGGGCTTAGTCAGCCCCAGCATTTT. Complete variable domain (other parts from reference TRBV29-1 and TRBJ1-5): SAVISQKPSRDICQRGTSLTIQCQVDSQVTMMFWYRQQPGQSLTLIATANQGSEATYESGFVIDKFPISRPNLTFSTLTVSNMSPEDSSIYLCSVGGGRGLSQPQHFGDGTRLSIL.